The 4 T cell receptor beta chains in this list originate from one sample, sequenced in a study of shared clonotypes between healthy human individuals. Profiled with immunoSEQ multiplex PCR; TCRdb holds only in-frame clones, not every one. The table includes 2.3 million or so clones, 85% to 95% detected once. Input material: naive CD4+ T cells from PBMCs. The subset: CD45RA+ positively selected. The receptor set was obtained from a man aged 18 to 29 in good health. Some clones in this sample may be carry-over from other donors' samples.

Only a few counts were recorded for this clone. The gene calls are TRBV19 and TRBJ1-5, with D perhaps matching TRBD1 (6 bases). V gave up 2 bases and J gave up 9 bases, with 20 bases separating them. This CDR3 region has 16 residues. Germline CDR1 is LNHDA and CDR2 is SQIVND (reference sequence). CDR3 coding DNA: TGTGCCAGTAGTATACAGGGACACCCCGATCTTTGGCCCCAGCATTTT. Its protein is CASSIQGHPDLWPQHF. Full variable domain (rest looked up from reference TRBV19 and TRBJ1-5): DGGITQSPKYLFRKEGQNVTLSCEQNLNHDAMYWYRQDPGQGLRLIYYSQIVNDFQKGDIAEGYSVSREKKESFPLTVTSAQKNPTAFYLCASSIQGHPDLWPQHFGDGTRLSIL.

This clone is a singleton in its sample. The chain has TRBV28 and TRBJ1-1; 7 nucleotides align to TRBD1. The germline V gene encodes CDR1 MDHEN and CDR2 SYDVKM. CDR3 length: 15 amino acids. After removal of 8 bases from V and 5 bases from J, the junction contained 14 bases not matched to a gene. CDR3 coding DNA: TGTGCCAGCCATCTTAGGCAGGGGGGTTGGACTGAAGCTTTCTTT. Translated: CASHLRQGGWTEAFF. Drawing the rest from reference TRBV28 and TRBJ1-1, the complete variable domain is DVKVTQSSRYLVKRTGEKVFLECVQDMDHENMFWYRQDPGLGLRLIYFSYDVKMKEKGDIPEGYSVSREKKERFSLILESASTNQTSMYLCASHLRQGGWTEAFFGQGTRLTVV.

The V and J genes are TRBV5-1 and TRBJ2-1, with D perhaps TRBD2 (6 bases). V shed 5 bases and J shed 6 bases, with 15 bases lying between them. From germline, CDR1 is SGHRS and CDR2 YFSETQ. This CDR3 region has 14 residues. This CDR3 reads CASSLLANSNEQFF. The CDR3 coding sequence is TGCGCCAGCAGTTTGCTAGCGAACAGCAATGAGCAGTTCTTC. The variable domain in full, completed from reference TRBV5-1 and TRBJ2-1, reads KAGVTQTPRYLIKTRGQQVTLSCSPISGHRSVSWYQQTPGQGLQFLFEYFSETQRNKGNFPGRFSGRQFSNSRSEMNVSTLELGDSALYLCASSLLANSNEQFFGPGTRLTVL.

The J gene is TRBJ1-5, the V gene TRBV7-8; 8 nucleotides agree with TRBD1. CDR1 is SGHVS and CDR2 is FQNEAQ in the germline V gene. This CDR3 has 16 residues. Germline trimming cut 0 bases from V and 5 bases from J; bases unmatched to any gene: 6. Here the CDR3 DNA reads TGTGCCAGCAGCTTAGCGAGAACAGGGGGAGATCAGCCCCAGCATTTT. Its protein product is CASSLARTGGDQPQHF. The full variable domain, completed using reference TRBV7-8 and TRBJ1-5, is GAGVSQSPRYKVAKRGQDVALRCDPISGHVSLFWYQQALGQGPEFLTYFQNEAQLDKSGLPSDRFFAERPEGSVSTLKIQRTQQEDSAVYLCASSLARTGGDQPQHFGDGTRLSIL.